These 11 T cell receptor beta chains were sequenced from one sample in a study of blood T cell repertoires in COVID-19. Assay: immunoSEQ multiplex PCR; the TCRdb copy retains only in-frame clones and omits some. This sample has roughly 400,000 clones, with 70% to 90% found just once. The sample comprised PBMCs or T cells enriched from blood (not recorded which). The receptors originated from a woman aged 18-29 years who had been exposed to COVID-19.

The CDR3 sequence is CAISESPLTSGGSSYNEQFF. The CDR3 region has the DNA TGTGCCATCAGTGAGTCCCCCCTGACTAGCGGGGGGAGCTCCTACAATGAGCAGTTCTTC. The V call is TRBV10-3, the J call TRBJ2-1; 13 bases are shared with TRBD2. The CDR3 extends over 20 amino acids. In germline, CDR1 is ENHRY, CDR2 SYGVKD. Trimming removed 0 bases from V and 0 bases from J; junction bases left unmatched: 8.

The chain employs TRBV28 and TRBJ2-2; D gene uncertain. The CDR3 spans 18 residues. In germline, CDR1 is MDHEN, CDR2 SYDVKM. Trimming took 5 bases from V and 6 from J, leaving 25 bases between them. The CDR3 DNA is TGTGCCAGCAGTCTTGTTTCGTCGGCTGACTCCGCGGCCGGGGAGCTGTTTTTT. Translated, it gives CASSLVSSADSAAGELFF.

The rearrangement links TRBV24-1 to TRBJ2-3; 10 nucleotides agree with TRBD2. The CDR3 covers 19 residues. The V segment lost 1 base and the J segment 0 bases; nucleotides outside the gene matches: 9. The germline gives CDR1 KGHDR, CDR2 SFDVKD. The CDR3 reads CATSDLNTSGVWSTDTQYF. DNA of the CDR3: TGTGCCACCAGTGATTTAAACACTAGCGGGGTATGGAGCACAGATACGCAGTATTTT.

The V and J genes are TRBV28 and TRBJ2-7, with 9 nucleotides matching TRBD2. Germline values: CDR1 MDHEN, CDR2 SYDVKM. After removal of 2 bases from V and 3 bases from J, the junction contained 5 bases not matched to a gene. The CDR3 is 15 residues long. The CDR3 loop is CASSLASSGIYEQYF. For the CDR3, the DNA is TGTGCCAGCAGTTTAGCGTCTAGCGGGATCTACGAGCAGTACTTC.

The gene calls are TRBV7-8 and TRBJ2-5; the D gene is possibly TRBD2 (7 bases). This CDR3 spans 14 amino acids. The V gene lost 5 bases and the J gene lost 5 bases, with 15 bases spanning the gap. Germline CDR1 reads SGHVS; CDR2 reads FQNEAQ. The CDR3 DNA reads as TGTGCCAGCAGCCCGGGGGGCGATCGGGAGACCCAGTACTTC. Amino acids: CASSPGGDRETQYF.

This sequence joins TRBV5-1 and TRBJ1-4, with a possible D match to TRBD1 (6 bases). Per the germline V gene, CDR1 is SGHRS and CDR2 is YFSETQ. The CDR3 is 16 residues long. The ends were cut back, 0 bases at V and 8 bases at J, with 17 bases in the middle. The CDR3 DNA reads TGCGCCAGCAGCTTGGGCCTACAGGGTCGTGGCGAAAAACTGTTTTTT. It is translated as CASSLGLQGRGEKLFF. Full variable domain (rest looked up from reference TRBV5-1 and TRBJ1-4): KAGVTQTPRYLIKTRGQQVTLSCSPISGHRSVSWYQQTPGQGLQFLFEYFSETQRNKGNFPGRFSGRQFSNSRSEMNVSTLELGDSALYLCASSLGLQGRGEKLFFGSGTQLSVL.

The chain's CDR3 is CSVETGTFTEAFF. The CDR3 bases are TGCAGCGTTGAGACCGGGACATTCACTGAAGCTTTCTTT. The chain uses TRBV29-1 and TRBJ1-1, with D possibly matching TRBD1 (6 bases). From germline, CDR1 is SQVTM and CDR2 ANQGSEA. Trimming cost V 3 bases and J 4 bases, with 12 bases left between them. The CDR3 is 13 residues long.

J is TRBJ1-5 and V is TRBV18; 10 bases fit TRBD1. Looked up from germline, CDR1 is KGHSH and CDR2 is LQKENI. The length of the CDR3 is 18 residues. The junction had 12 bases not matched to a gene; V was cut back by 1 base and J by 6 bases. In DNA, the CDR3 is TGTGCCAGCTCACCACGACCGCCGACAGGGGGCCTAAGTCAGCCCCAGCATTTT. This encodes CASSPRPPTGGLSQPQHF.

The chain couples TRBV14 to TRBJ2-2; D remains unclear. Germline V lookup: CDR1 SGHDN, CDR2 FVKESK. This CDR3 spans 14 amino acids. The V and J ends lost 3 bases and 2 bases respectively, with 7 bases between them. In DNA form, the CDR3 reads TGTGCCAGCAGCCAGGCGGCCAACACCGGGGAGCTGTTTTTT. Its protein is CASSQAANTGELFF.

The rearrangement uses TRBV7-2 and TRBJ2-7; possible D gene TRBD1, 6 bases. V was cut by 2 bases and J by 3 bases, with 14 bases left in between. CDR3 length equals 15 residues. The germline V gene encodes CDR1 SGHTA and CDR2 FQGNSA. The CDR3 is CASSLRVTGYYEQYF. In DNA form, the CDR3 reads TGTGCCAGCAGCTTAAGGGTGACAGGTTACTACGAGCAGTACTTC.

This clone was found a few times. The CDR3 spells CASSGTSGDSYNEQFF. CDR3 nucleotide sequence: TGTGCCAGCAGTGGGACTAGCGGCGACTCCTACAATGAGCAGTTCTTC. This chain joins TRBV25-1 and TRBJ2-1; 10 bases fit TRBD2. V gave up 4 bases and J gave up 0 bases; unmatched junction bases: 3. The CDR3 has 16 residues. Germline V gene lookup returns CDR1 MGHDK and CDR2 SYGVNS.